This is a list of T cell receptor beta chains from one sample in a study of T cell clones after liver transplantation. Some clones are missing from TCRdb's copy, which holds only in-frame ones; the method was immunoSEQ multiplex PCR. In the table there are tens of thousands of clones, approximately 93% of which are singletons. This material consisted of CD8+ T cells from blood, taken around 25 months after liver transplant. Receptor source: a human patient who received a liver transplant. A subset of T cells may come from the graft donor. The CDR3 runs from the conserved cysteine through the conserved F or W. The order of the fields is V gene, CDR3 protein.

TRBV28	CASSLGVGGGTIYF
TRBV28	CASSRGVGIYNEQFF
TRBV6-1	CASSEFKAGAISSYNEQFF
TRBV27	CASSWTTGSEAFF
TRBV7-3	CASSLVGGTDTQYF
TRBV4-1	CASSQEGGSYNEQFF
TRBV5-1	CASSLATDFTEAFF
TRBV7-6	CASSSQLAGDTGELFF
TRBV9	CASSGSGRAIDTQYF
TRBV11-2	CASSAGTGGPEYF
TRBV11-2	CASSLEITRAAFF
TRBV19	CASSIHPASQNEQFF
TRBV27	CASSLIGQSYEQYF
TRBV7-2	CASSEGGGVVTDTQYF
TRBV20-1	CSARDQGLQYF
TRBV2	CASSEAVAGVSYGYTF
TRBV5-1	CASSSRTRLSAEAFF
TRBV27	CASSPRSAPQPTDTQYF
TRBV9	CASSDIAGAIQYF
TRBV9	CASSVGEDRFNQETQYF
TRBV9	CASSGSGRGADTQYF
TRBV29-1	CSVQITDTQYF
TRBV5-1	CASSFGGASTDTQYF
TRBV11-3	CASSPRAGYVYEQYF
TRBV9	CASSVVSGGYGYTF
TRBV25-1	CASSDGRYSYEQYF
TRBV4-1	CASSLPRERVANTGELFF
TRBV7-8	CASSPLAGGYNEQFF
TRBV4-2	CASSQEQGAELGNYGYTF
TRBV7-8	CASSLYTYEQYF
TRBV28	CASSDFGSSGQETQYF
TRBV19	CASSPPLEQTGGLLAGNNEQFF
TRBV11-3	CASSLGNEGEKLFF
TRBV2	CASSEASAGDYNEQFF
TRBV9	CASSVSGLGTEAFF
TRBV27	CASSPPSRTGTPYEQYF
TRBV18	CASSPRTSQDNEQFF
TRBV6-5	CASSQGTYNEQFF
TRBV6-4	CASSDGVTGELFF
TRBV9	CASSVVAGGPTPYNEQFF
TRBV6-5	CASSYSLGRVQETQYF
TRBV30	CAWKQGLEQYF
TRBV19	CASRLAGSSYEQYF
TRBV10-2	CASRDSNEQFF
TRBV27	CASTSDRHVGPQHF
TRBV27	CASSPGLAAYEQYF
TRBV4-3	CASSEAGGLYGYTF
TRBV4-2	CASSPYASGTYEQYF
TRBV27	CASSWGGNYGYTF
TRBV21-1	CASQNRATFSGANVLTF
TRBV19	CASSPGTGSSYNEQFF
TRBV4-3	CASSQDGFRGPYNEQFF
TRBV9	CASSPQGSYEQYF
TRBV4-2	CASTRTDDKNIQYF
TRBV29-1	CSVEDQTSGSYEQFF